A selection of T cell receptor beta chains follows, all from one sample in a study of blood T cell repertoires in COVID-19. Only in-frame clones appear in the TCRdb table, and some are missing; sequencing was by immunoSEQ multiplex PCR. The sample has hundreds of thousands of clones; roughly 90% are singletons. Source material: peripheral blood. These receptors originate from a woman in her seventies with COVID-19, enrolled during active disease. Each CDR3 is given with its conserved first and last residue. The order of the fields is clone size, V gene, J gene, D gene, CDR3 protein, CDR3 DNA. The D gene is left open where the match is weak. Size is stated for part of the rows, as once, few or many counts, or as a class when the clone is expanded.

NA,TRBV28,TRBJ2-6,TRBD2,CASSTSSGGASGANVLTF,TGTGCCAGCAGTACGTCTAGCGGGGGGGCCTCTGGGGCCAACGTCCTGACTTTC
NA,TRBV10-3,TRBJ2-5,TRBD1,CAISERVTGGIETQYF,TGTGCCATCAGTGAGCGAGTAACAGGGGGCATAGAGACCCAGTACTTC
NA,TRBV20-1,TRBJ2-3,TRBD2,CSASRAGTDTQYF,TGCAGTGCTAGTAGAGCGGGGACAGATACGCAGTATTTT
NA,TRBV4-1,TRBJ1-2,NA,CASSQEAATNYGYTF,TGCGCCAGCAGCCAAGAAGCCGCTACGAACTATGGCTACACCTTC
NA,TRBV19,TRBJ1-4,TRBD1,CASSGTAATNEKLFF,TGTGCCAGTAGCGGGACAGCTGCAACTAATGAAAAACTGTTTTTT
NA,TRBV7-7,TRBJ2-5,TRBD2,CASAIGTSDEETQYF,TGTGCCAGCGCGATTGGGACTAGCGACGAAGAGACCCAGTACTTC
NA,TRBV9,TRBJ2-3,TRBD2,CASSRTSGTDTQYF,TGTGCCAGCTCACGGACTAGCGGCACAGATACGCAGTATTTT
NA,TRBV5-1,TRBJ1-1,NA,CASSLVGGNTEAFF,TGCGCCAGCAGCTTGGTAGGAGGTAACACTGAAGCTTTCTTT
few,TRBV29-1,TRBJ1-2,TRBD1,CSVEEGQMNYGYTF,TGCAGCGTTGAAGAGGGACAGATGAACTATGGCTACACCTTC
NA,TRBV10-3,TRBJ1-5,TRBD1,CAISDRQGMGNQPQHF,TGTGCCATCAGTGATAGACAGGGGATGGGCAATCAGCCCCAGCATTTT
NA,TRBV2,TRBJ1-6,NA,CASRGPYNSPLHF,TGTGCCAGCAGGGGGCCCTATAATTCACCCCTCCACTTT
NA,TRBV7-2,TRBJ1-1,NA,CASSPRPGHSKGFSF,TGTGCCAGCAGCCCCCGTCCGGGACACTCCAAAGGATTTTCGTTT
once,TRBV11-2,TRBJ1-3,TRBD1,CASSQIRTGPIYF,TGTGCCAGCAGCCAAATTCGGACAGGTCCCATATATTTT
NA,TRBV7-9,TRBJ1-2,TRBD1,CASSLGQGGYTF,TGTGCCAGCAGCTTAGGACAGGGCGGCTACACCTTC
NA,TRBV27,TRBJ1-4,TRBD1,CASSSDRFNEKLFF,TGTGCCAGCAGTTCGGACAGGTTTAATGAAAAACTGTTTTTT
NA,TRBV7-2,TRBJ2-3,TRBD2,CASSLRLAGPTDTQYF,TGTGCCAGCAGCCTAAGACTAGCGGGGCCCACAGATACGCAGTATTTT
few,TRBV19,TRBJ1-2,TRBD1,CASRTGDRVPPNYGYTF,TGTGCCAGTAGGACCGGGGACAGGGTCCCACCTAACTATGGCTACACCTTC
once,TRBV5-6,TRBJ1-5,TRBD1,CASSGAGTGHSNQPQHF,TGTGCCAGCAGCGGGGCGGGGACAGGACATAGCAATCAGCCCCAGCATTTT
NA,TRBV11-2,TRBJ2-5,TRBD1,CASSPPDRGNQETQYF,TGTGCCAGCAGCCCACCGGACAGGGGGAATCAGGAGACCCAGTACTTC
NA,TRBV5-8,TRBJ2-7,TRBD2,CASSLAAYLAGGPREQYF,TGTGCCAGCAGCTTGGCCGCCTATTTAGCGGGGGGGCCACGTGAGCAGTACTTC
NA,TRBV9,TRBJ2-2,NA,CASSVGGGYQNTGELFF,TGTGCCAGCAGCGTAGGAGGCGGCTACCAGAACACCGGGGAGCTGTTTTTT
NA,TRBV6-6,TRBJ2-2,NA,CASSPPANTGELFF,TGTGCCAGCAGTCCCCCAGCGAACACCGGGGAGCTGTTTTTT
NA,TRBV28,TRBJ1-5,NA,CASSFLLGPGNQPQHF,TGTGCCAGCAGTTTCCTCTTGGGGCCGGGCAATCAGCCCCAGCATTTT
few,TRBV7-2,TRBJ1-2,NA,CASTREGYGYTF,TGTGCCAGCACACGGGAGGGCTATGGCTACACCTTC
NA,TRBV27,TRBJ1-1,NA,CASSPLTLTDTEAFF,TGTGCCAGCAGTCCTCTGACACTGACCGACACTGAAGCTTTCTTT
once,TRBV2,TRBJ1-2,NA,CASSDPGREGVYTF,TGTGCCAGCAGTGACCCGGGCAGGGAGGGTGTCTACACCTTC
NA,TRBV7-3,TRBJ2-1,NA,CASSEGGNNEQFF,TGTGCCAGCAGTGAGGGGGGGAACAATGAGCAGTTCTTC
NA,TRBV12-3/TRBV12-4,TRBJ2-7,NA,CASSYDSSYEQYF,TGTGCCAGCAGTTACGACAGCTCCTACGAGCAGTACTTC
many,TRBV5-6,TRBJ1-5,TRBD1,CASSLTGVRNQPQHF,TGTGCCAGCAGCTTAACAGGGGTACGCAATCAGCCCCAGCATTTT
few,TRBV5-1,TRBJ1-4,NA,CASSLGGLSNEKLFF,TGCGCCAGCAGCTTGGGAGGGCTCTCCAATGAAAAACTGTTTTTT
NA,TRBV6-2/TRBV6-3,TRBJ1-4,NA,CASSLRRGPTNEKLFF,TGTGCCAGCAGCTTGAGACGGGGTCCAACTAATGAAAAACTGTTTTTT
NA,TRBV5-1,TRBJ2-1,TRBD2,CASSLPSGGAREQFF,TGCGCCAGCAGCTTGCCCAGCGGGGGGGCCCGAGAGCAGTTCTTC
NA,TRBV5-1,TRBJ1-1,NA,CASSLAGSINTEAFF,TGCGCCAGCAGCTTAGCAGGATCCATCAACACTGAAGCTTTCTTT
NA,TRBV14,TRBJ2-7,TRBD1,CASSQGQGAEQYF,TGTGCCAGCAGCCAGGGACAGGGGGCCGAGCAGTACTTC
few,TRBV12-3/TRBV12-4,TRBJ2-7,NA,CASKGWAGNEQYF,TGTGCCAGCAAAGGATGGGCTGGAAACGAGCAGTACTTC